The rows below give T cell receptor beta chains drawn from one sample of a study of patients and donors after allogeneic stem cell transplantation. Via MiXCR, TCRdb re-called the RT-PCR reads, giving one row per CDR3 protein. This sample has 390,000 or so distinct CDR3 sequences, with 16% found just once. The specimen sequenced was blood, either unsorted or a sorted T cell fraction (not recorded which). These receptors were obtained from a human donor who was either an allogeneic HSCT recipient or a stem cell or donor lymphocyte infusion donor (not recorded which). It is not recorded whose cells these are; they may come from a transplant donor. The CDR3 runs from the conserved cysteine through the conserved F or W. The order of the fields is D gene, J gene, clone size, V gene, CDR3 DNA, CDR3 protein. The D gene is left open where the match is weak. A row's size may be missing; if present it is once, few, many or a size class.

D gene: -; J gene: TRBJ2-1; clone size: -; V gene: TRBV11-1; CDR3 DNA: TGTGCCAGCAGCCCCTGGGGTGGCAATGAGCAGTTCTTC; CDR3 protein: CASSPWGGNEQFF
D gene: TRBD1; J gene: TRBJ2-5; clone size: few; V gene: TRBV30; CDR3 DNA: TGTGCCTGGGCCAGGGGGATTGCAGAGACCCAGTACTTC; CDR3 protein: CAWARGIAETQYF
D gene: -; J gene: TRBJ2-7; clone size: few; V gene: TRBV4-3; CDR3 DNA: TGCGCCAGCAGCCAAGGCCGGGACAAGTACGAGCAGTACTTC; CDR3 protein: CASSQGRDKYEQYF
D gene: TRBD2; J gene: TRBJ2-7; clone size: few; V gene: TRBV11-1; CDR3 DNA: TGTGCCAGCAGCTTTAATGGGCCGGGGACTAGCTCGGCCTACGAGCAGTACTTC; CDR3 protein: CASSFNGPGTSSAYEQYF
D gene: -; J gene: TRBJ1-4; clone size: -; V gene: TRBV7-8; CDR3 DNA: TGTGCCAGCAGCCCGAATATGGGGGTGTATAATGAAAAACTGTTTTTT; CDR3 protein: CASSPNMGVYNEKLFF
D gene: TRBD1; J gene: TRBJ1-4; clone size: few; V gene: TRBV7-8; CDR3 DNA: TGTGCCAGCAGACTGACAGGGGTCGCAACTAATGAAAAACTGTTTTTT; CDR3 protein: CASRLTGVATNEKLFF
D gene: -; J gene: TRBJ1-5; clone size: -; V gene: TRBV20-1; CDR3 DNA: TGCAGCGCGCGAGGTGGAGTGGACCGCAATCAGCCCCAGCATTTT; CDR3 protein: CSARGGVDRNQPQHF
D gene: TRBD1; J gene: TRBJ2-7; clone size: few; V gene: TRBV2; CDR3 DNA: TGTGCCAGTGGAGAACAGGGGCGCTCCTACGAGCAGTACTTC; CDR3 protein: CASGEQGRSYEQYF
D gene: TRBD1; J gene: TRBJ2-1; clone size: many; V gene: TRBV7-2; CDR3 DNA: TGTGCCAGCAGCCCCCGGACAGGGAACAATGAGCAGTTCTTC; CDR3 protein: CASSPRTGNNEQFF
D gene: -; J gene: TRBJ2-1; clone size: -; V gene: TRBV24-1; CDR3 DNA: TGTGCCACCAGTGATACCACAGGGTTTGGGTCCTACAATGAGCAGTTCTTC; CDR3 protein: CATSDTTGFGSYNEQFF
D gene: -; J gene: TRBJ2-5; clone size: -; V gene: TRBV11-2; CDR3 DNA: TGTGCCAGCAGCTTAGTTCGCCTACAAGAGACCCAGTACTTC; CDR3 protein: CASSLVRLQETQYF
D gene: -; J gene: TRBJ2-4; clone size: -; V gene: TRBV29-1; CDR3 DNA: TGCAGCGGGGGACCCGCCAAAAACATTCAGTACTTC; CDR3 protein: CSGGPAKNIQYF
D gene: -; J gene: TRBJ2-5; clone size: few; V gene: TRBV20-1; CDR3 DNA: TGCAGTGCCGCCGGACCACACTCGGGCCTCCAAGAGACCCAGTACTTC; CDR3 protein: CSAAGPHSGLQETQYF
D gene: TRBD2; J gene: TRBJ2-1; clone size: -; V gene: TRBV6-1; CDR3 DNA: TGTGCCAGCAGTGAAATGGGGACTACGGTGTACAATGAGCAGTTCTTC; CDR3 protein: CASSEMGTTVYNEQFF
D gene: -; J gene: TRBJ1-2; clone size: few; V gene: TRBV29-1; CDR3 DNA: TGCAGCGTTGAAAAGGCACCGCGGACTAGCTACACCTTC; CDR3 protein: CSVEKAPRTSYTF
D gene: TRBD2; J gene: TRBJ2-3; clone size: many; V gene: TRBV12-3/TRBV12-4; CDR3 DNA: TGTGCCAGCACCAAAAGTGGGACTAGCGGGTTCGATACGCAGTATTTT; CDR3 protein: CASTKSGTSGFDTQYF
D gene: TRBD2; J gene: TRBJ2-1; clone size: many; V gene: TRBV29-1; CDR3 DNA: TGCAGCGTGGAAACTAGCGGGAGGCCGGGAGATGAGCAGTTCTTC; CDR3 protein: CSVETSGRPGDEQFF
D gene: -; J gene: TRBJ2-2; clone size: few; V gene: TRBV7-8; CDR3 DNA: TGTGCCAGCACCCTCCTGGCAAGGACCGGGGAGCTGTTTTTT; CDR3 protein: CASTLLARTGELFF
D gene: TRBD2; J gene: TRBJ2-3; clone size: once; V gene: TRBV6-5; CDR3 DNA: TGTGCCAGCAGTTACTCGATGGGACTAGCGGTCCGCACAGATACGCAGTATTTT; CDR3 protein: CASSYSMGLAVRTDTQYF
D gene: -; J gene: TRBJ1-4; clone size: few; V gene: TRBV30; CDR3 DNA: TGTGCCTGGAGTACGGGGGAAAAACTGTTTTTT; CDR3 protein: CAWSTGEKLFF
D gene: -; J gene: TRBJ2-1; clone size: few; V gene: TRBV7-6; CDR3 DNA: TGTGCCAGCAGCCACGACAGCCACAATGAGCAGTTCTTC; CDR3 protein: CASSHDSHNEQFF
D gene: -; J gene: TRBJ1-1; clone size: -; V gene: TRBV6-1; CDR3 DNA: TGTGCCAGCACCCAACGGGCAGTGTCGACTGAAGCTTTCTTT; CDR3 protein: CASTQRAVSTEAFF
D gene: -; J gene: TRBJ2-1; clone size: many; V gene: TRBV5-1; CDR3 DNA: TGCGCCAGCAGCGCCTCTAAGCACAATGAGCAGTTCTTC; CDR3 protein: CASSASKHNEQFF